Listed below are T cell receptor beta chains from one sample, sequenced in a study of cytomegalovirus exposure and HLA in healthy donors. Clones were sequenced by immunoSEQ multiplex PCR, and TCRdb holds only the in-frame ones, with some missing. The sample lists about 130,000 clones, roughly 90% occurring once. Source material: PBMCs. These receptors were collected from a young woman in good health and CMV-seronegative. The CDR3 runs from the conserved cysteine through the conserved F or W. The order of the fields is clone size, J gene, D gene, V gene, CDR3 protein, CDR3 DNA. D genes are given only for firm matches. Rows give clone size only sometimes, using once, few, many, or a class for an expanded clone.

>once|TRBJ2-7|TRBD2|TRBV28
CASSGGVDRASGRADEQYF
TGTGCCAGCTCGGGGGGGGTCGACCGTGCTAGCGGGAGGGCCGACGAGCAGTACTTC
>.|TRBJ2-1|TRBD2|TRBV27
CASTWTSLYNEQFF
TGTGCCAGCACCTGGACTAGCCTTTACAATGAGCAGTTCTTC
>.|TRBJ2-1|TRBD2|TRBV9
CASSVGAGRDEQFF
TGTGCCAGCAGCGTAGGGGCAGGGAGGGATGAGCAGTTCTTC
>once|TRBJ2-7|.|TRBV7-8
CASSLTPGSDSYEQYF
TGTGCCAGCAGCTTAACCCCAGGGTCGGACTCCTACGAGCAGTACTTC
>.|TRBJ2-7|.|TRBV7-9
CASRGEGDEQYF
TGTGCCAGCCGCGGAGAAGGCGACGAGCAGTACTTC
>.|TRBJ2-3|TRBD1|TRBV11-2
CASSFWDRDTDTQYF
TGTGCCAGCAGCTTTTGGGACAGGGACACAGATACGCAGTATTTT
>once|TRBJ2-5|TRBD1|TRBV10-3
CAISVTGVGETQYF
TGTGCCATCAGTGTGACAGGGGTTGGAGAGACCCAGTACTTC
>.|TRBJ2-1|.|TRBV19
CASSTRDFLEQFF
TGTGCCAGTAGTACCCGGGACTTTCTTGAGCAGTTCTTC
>.|TRBJ2-2|.|TRBV6-5
CASSRSSLDTGELFF
TGTGCCAGCAGTAGATCCTCCCTAGACACCGGGGAGCTGTTTTTT
>.|TRBJ2-4|TRBD2|TRBV6-5
CASSRLAENIQYF
TGTGCCAGCAGCCGACTAGCGGAAAACATTCAGTACTTC
>.|TRBJ2-1|TRBD2|TRBV4-1
CASSQGSAGDNEQFF
TGCGCCAGCAGCCAAGGGTCAGCGGGAGACAATGAGCAGTTCTTC
>.|TRBJ2-7|.|TRBV5-1
CASSSPDSSSYEQYF
TGCGCCAGCAGCTCCCCGGACTCGAGCTCCTACGAGCAGTACTTC
>.|TRBJ2-2|.|TRBV10-2
CASSETRPELFF
TGCGCCAGCAGTGAGACTCGCCCGGAGCTGTTTTTT
>.|TRBJ2-7|TRBD1|TRBV5-1
CASSSHLQGYEQYF
TGCGCCAGCAGCTCTCATCTACAGGGGTACGAGCAGTACTTC
>.|TRBJ2-7|.|TRBV29-1
CSVNDVDYEQYF
TGCAGCGTTAATGATGTAGACTACGAGCAGTACTTC
>.|TRBJ2-3|TRBD1|TRBV2
CATTLQGQGTDTQYF
TGTGCCACCACGCTCCAGGGACAGGGGACAGATACGCAGTATTTT
>.|TRBJ2-6|.|TRBV28
CASSLPRRRRTGANVLTF
TGTGCCAGCAGTTTACCCCGGAGGAGGAGAACTGGGGCCAACGTCCTGACTTTC
>once|TRBJ2-7|TRBD2|TRBV25-1
CASKDGLAGVWNEQYF
TGTGCCAGCAAAGATGGACTAGCGGGAGTGTGGAACGAGCAGTACTTC
>.|TRBJ2-1|TRBD2|TRBV2
CASTAGGGGNEQFF
TGTGCCAGCACAGCGGGAGGGGGGGGCAATGAGCAGTTCTTC
>.|TRBJ2-2|.|TRBV5-1
CASSLAPGELFF
TGCGCCAGCAGCTTGGCTCCCGGGGAGCTGTTTTTT
>.|TRBJ2-1|TRBD2|TRBV13
CASRGGSHNEQFF
TGTGCCAGCAGGGGCGGGAGTCACAATGAGCAGTTCTTC
>.|TRBJ1-1|TRBD1|TRBV15
CATSREPGQGYLGAFF
TGTGCCACCAGCAGAGAGCCGGGACAGGGGTATTTGGGGGCTTTCTTT
>few|TRBJ1-1|.|TRBV2
CASSPDGPEAFF
TGTGCCAGCAGTCCTGATGGCCCTGAAGCTTTCTTT
>.|TRBJ2-5|TRBD1|TRBV2
CASSAGNRGGETQYF
TGTGCCAGCAGTGCTGGGAACAGGGGCGGGGAGACCCAGTACTTC
>.|TRBJ1-2|TRBD1|TRBV7-8
CASSLGRDRDPGSYGYTF
TGTGCCAGCAGCTTAGGTCGGGACAGGGACCCCGGGAGCTATGGCTACACCTTC
>.|TRBJ1-4|TRBD1|TRBV5-6
CASSPTGDGSNEKLFF
TGTGCCAGCAGCCCGACAGGGGACGGATCTAATGAAAAACTGTTTTTT
>few|TRBJ2-1|.|TRBV7-2
CASSLMGAAQFF
TGTGCCAGCAGCTTAATGGGTGCGGCCCAGTTCTTC
>once|TRBJ2-3|TRBD2|TRBV7-9
CASSWTSGPGDTQYF
TGTGCCAGCAGCTGGACTAGCGGGCCAGGGGATACGCAGTATTTT
>.|TRBJ1-5|.|TRBV13
CASSPGSGNQPQHF
TGTGCCAGCAGCCCGGGGAGCGGCAATCAGCCCCAGCATTTT
>once|TRBJ2-1|.|TRBV27
CASSLAGTYNEQFF
TGTGCCAGCAGTTTAGCAGGTACCTACAATGAGCAGTTCTTC
>once|TRBJ2-6|.|TRBV7-9
CASSQSGANVLTF
TGTGCCAGCAGCCAGTCTGGGGCCAACGTCCTGACTTTC
>few|TRBJ2-7|.|TRBV2
CASSEGTGPEQYF
TGTGCCAGCAGTGAGGGAACAGGCCCCGAGCAGTACTTC
>many|TRBJ2-3|TRBD2|TRBV6-4
CASSESSGSTDTQYF
TGTGCCAGCAGTGAGAGTAGCGGGAGCACAGATACGCAGTATTTT
>once|TRBJ1-1|.|TRBV11-3
CASSLASGTEAFF
TGTGCCAGCAGCTTAGCCTCAGGGACTGAAGCTTTCTTT
>.|TRBJ2-5|TRBD1|TRBV29-1
CSVDGPTGNGETQYF
TGCAGCGTTGATGGGCCGACAGGGAATGGAGAGACCCAGTACTTC
>once|TRBJ2-1|.|TRBV6-5
CASSYGGSYNEQFF
TGTGCCAGCAGTTACGGAGGCTCCTACAATGAGCAGTTCTTC
>.|TRBJ1-1|.|TRBV28
CASSFIAGPNTEAFF
TGTGCCAGCAGTTTCATTGCGGGCCCGAACACTGAAGCTTTCTTT
>.|TRBJ2-2|.|TRBV28
CASMEAGPNTGELFF
TGTGCCAGCATGGAGGCGGGCCCGAACACCGGGGAGCTGTTTTTT
>once|TRBJ2-1|TRBD2|TRBV11-2
CASSSFLQREGHEQFF
TGTGCCAGCAGCTCATTCCTCCAGCGGGAGGGACATGAGCAGTTCTTC
>.|TRBJ2-5|TRBD2|TRBV6-1
CASSPGLAGEETQYF
TGTGCCAGCAGTCCGGGACTAGCGGGAGAGGAGACCCAGTACTTC
>.|TRBJ2-1|TRBD1|TRBV19
CASSIEQGIDNEQFF
TGTGCCAGTAGTATAGAACAGGGGATAGACAATGAGCAGTTCTTC
>.|TRBJ2-1|.|TRBV19
CASSPGNNWHGEQFF
TGTGCCAGTAGTCCGGGGAACAATTGGCATGGTGAGCAGTTCTTC
>few|TRBJ1-5|.|TRBV19
CASSSRSSSNQPQHF
TGTGCCAGTAGTTCTAGGTCCTCTAGCAATCAGCCCCAGCATTTT
>.|TRBJ1-4|.|TRBV6-6
CASTSPATNEKLFF
TGTGCCAGCACTTCCCCCGCAACTAATGAAAAACTGTTTTTT
>.|TRBJ2-2|TRBD2|TRBV6-4
CASSEGSGGIANTGELFF
TGTGCCAGCAGTGAGGGGTCGGGGGGGATCGCGAACACCGGGGAGCTGTTTTTT
>.|TRBJ2-7|.|TRBV29-1
CSVGTRAGAYEQYF
TGCAGCGTTGGGACCCGGGCAGGGGCCTACGAGCAGTACTTC
>.|TRBJ1-2|TRBD1|TRBV20-1
CSATGIGGYTF
TGCAGTGCGACAGGGATCGGTGGCTACACCTTC
>.|TRBJ2-7|.|TRBV6-1
CASSALYEQYF
TGTGCCAGCAGTGCACTTTACGAGCAGTACTTC
>.|TRBJ2-1|TRBD2|TRBV28
CASRTLAGGFNEQFF
TGTGCCAGCAGAACACTAGCGGGAGGTTTCAATGAGCAGTTCTTC
>.|TRBJ2-1|TRBD2|TRBV27
CASSLRGTSGYNEQFF
TGTGCCAGCAGTTTAAGGGGGACTAGCGGTTACAATGAGCAGTTCTTC
>.|TRBJ2-3|TRBD1|TRBV9
CASSLRTGSDTQYF
TGTGCCAGCAGCCTAAGGACAGGCTCAGATACGCAGTATTTT
>.|TRBJ1-1|TRBD1|TRBV27
CASIRDRGNTEAFF
TGTGCCAGCATAAGGGACAGGGGGAACACTGAAGCTTTCTTT
>.|TRBJ2-3|TRBD2|TRBV12-5
CASGHGTSGAGGHTDTQYF
TGTGCTAGTGGACACGGGACTAGCGGAGCGGGCGGACACACGGATACGCAGTATTTT
>.|TRBJ2-7|TRBD2|TRBV27
CASRLAGEGGAYEQYF
TGTGCCAGCAGACTAGCGGGAGAGGGCGGGGCCTACGAGCAGTACTTC
>.|TRBJ1-1|TRBD1|TRBV11-2
CASSLADRLNTEAFF
TGTGCCAGCAGCTTAGCGGACAGGCTGAACACTGAAGCTTTCTTT
>.|TRBJ2-1|.|TRBV6-5
CASSSSGTNYNEQFF
TGTGCCAGCAGTTCGAGCGGGACAAACTACAATGAGCAGTTCTTC
>.|TRBJ1-4|TRBD1|TRBV7-9
CASSFSTGGAEKLFF
TGTGCCAGCAGCTTCAGTACAGGGGGAGCGGAAAAACTGTTTTTT